Shown below are 30 T cell receptor beta chains from a single sample sequenced in a study of T-cell reconstitution after alpha-beta-depleted transplantation in children. The authors prepared the TCRbeta library with unique molecular identifiers. MiXCR, run by TCRdb on the PCR reads, gives a single entry per CDR3 protein. This sample has around 680,000 distinct CDR3 sequences, with roughly 15% found just once. Sample: PBMCs from the stem cell graft donor, taken from the stem cell graft. The origin of the receptors is a human donor who donated a stem cell graft to a child with acute myeloid leukemia.

The rearrangement links TRBV5-1 to TRBJ1-1; TRBD1 might be the D (5 bases). V was cut by 6 bases and J by 1 base, with 16 bases left in between. This CDR3 is built from 15 residues. Per the germline V gene, CDR1 is SGHRS and CDR2 is YFSETQ. The DNA for the CDR3 is TGCGCCAGCACTCAAGTGAGGGGAGGGAACACTGAAGCTTTCTTT. Encoded protein: CASTQVRGGNTEAFF.

This clonotype was seen at least ten times. This sequence joins TRBV20-1 and TRBJ1-5; TRBD1 might be the D (6 bases). Germline V CDR1 and CDR2: DFQATT, SNEGSKA (reference sequence). Trimming removed 0 bases at V and 0 bases at J, with 9 bases between. CDR3 length equals 15 residues. The CDR3: CSARDQGLSNQPQHF. CDR3 sequence (DNA): TGCAGTGCTAGAGATCAGGGGCTTAGCAATCAGCCCCAGCATTTT.

The chain uses TRBV7-2 and TRBJ2-1; a possible D gene is TRBD2 (7 bases). Trimming left V 0 bases short and J 7 bases short, with 16 bases between. Germline assignment: CDR1 SGHTA and CDR2 FQGNSA. The CDR3 totals 16 residues. The CDR3 bases are TGTGCCAGCAGCTTAGCTCCCGAGGGGGGGGCGAATGAGCAGTTCTTC. Translation gives CASSLAPEGGANEQFF.

Worth noting for this clonotype: A single base separates this from a much larger clone, so it may be a read error. V usage is TRBV20-1 and J usage is TRBJ2-5; D is unclear. V was trimmed by 3 bases and J by 7 bases, leaving 15 bases between them. The CDR3 is 13 amino acids. Germline-derived CDR1 and CDR2 are DFQATT and SNEGSKA (reference sequence). The CDR3 sequence is CSASLQATTTQYF. CDR3 nucleotides: TGCAGTGCTAGCTTGCAGGCGACAACGACCCAGTACTTC.

This clonotype showed up many times. V is TRBV20-1 and J is TRBJ1-5; no reliable D call. CDR3 length: 13 residues. Trimming pared 5 bases from V and 2 bases from J, leaving 10 bases between. Looked up from germline, CDR1 is DFQATT and CDR2 is SNEGSKA (reference sequence). The CDR3 loop reads CSAQDNGNQPQHF. DNA of the CDR3: TGCAGTGCTCAAGACAATGGCAATCAGCCCCAGCATTTT.

This clonotype was seen more than once but under ten times. CDR3 nucleotides: TGTGCCAGCAGCAAAAAGCCGGGCAGGGAGTATAGCAATCAGCCCCAGCATTTT. This gives the protein CASSKKPGREYSNQPQHF. V and J are TRBV21-1 and TRBJ1-5; the listed D gene, TRBD1, was not tested against the DNA. TRBV21-1 is a known pseudogene. This CDR3 is 18 amino acids long.

Concerning this clonotype itself: A much more abundant neighbour one base away suggests this may be a read error. This chain joins TRBV21-1 and TRBJ1-1; TRBD1 is taken as the D call from the table, unchecked against the DNA. TRBV21-1 is noted as a pseudogene. This CDR3 comprises 16 residues. In DNA form, the CDR3 reads TGTGCCAGCAGCAACGGGTCCGACAGGGAGGACACTGAAGCTTTCTTT. This translates into CASSNGSDREDTEAFF.

This clonotype was seen repeatedly, ten times or more. This sequence joins TRBV7-2 and TRBJ2-3; a weak D match, TRBD1 (6 bases). This CDR3 region has 14 residues. Trimming stripped 2 bases from V and 3 bases from J, with 9 bases between. Looked up from germline, CDR1 is SGHTA and CDR2 is FQGNSA. The CDR3: CASSLQGRTDTQYF. CDR3 in DNA: TGTGCCAGCAGCTTACAGGGGCGGACAGATACGCAGTATTTT.

This clonotype has just a few counts. A much more abundant neighbour one base away suggests this may be a read error. The chain uses TRBV6-6 and TRBJ1-1, with a possible D match to TRBD1 (5 bases). The CDR3 is made up of 13 amino acids. The germline gives CDR1 MNHNY, CDR2 SVGAGI (reference sequence). CDR3 nucleotide sequence: TGTGCCAGCAGCCAGGGCACGAACACTGACGCTTTCTTT. Encoded protein: CASSQGTNTDAFF.

This clonotype was detected only a few times. CDR3 coding DNA: TGTGCCAGCACCCCTTGGGGACAGGGAGAAGAGACCCAGTACTTC. It is translated as CASTPWGQGEETQYF. The chain couples TRBV9 to TRBJ2-5; 9 nucleotides line up with TRBD1. V lost 6 bases and J lost 3; bases outside the gene matches: 9. This CDR3 is 15 amino acids long. CDR1 is SGDLS, CDR2 YYNGEE, per germline.

This clonotype appeared a few times. The rearrangement joins TRBV10-3 to TRBJ2-5; D is uncertain. Deletions cut 6 bases from V and 3 bases from J, with 11 bases between. Per the germline V gene, CDR1 is ENHRY and CDR2 is SYGVKD. The CDR3 runs 13 residues. The CDR3 region is CAISSDQKETQYF. The CDR3 bases are TGTGCCATCAGCTCAGACCAGAAAGAGACCCAGTACTTC.

This clonotype was counted only a few times. The rearrangement links TRBV20-1 to TRBJ2-7; possibly TRBD1 for D (6 bases). CDR1 and CDR2 (germline): DFQATT, SNEGSKA (reference sequence). Trimming took off 1 base at V and 6 bases at J, with 10 bases between the two ends. The CDR3 is 12 amino acids. CDR3 in amino acids: CSARVGDTEQYF. DNA of the CDR3: TGCAGTGCTAGAGTGGGGGACACCGAGCAGTACTTC.

There are many counts of this clonotype. The rearrangement joins TRBV6-5 to TRBJ2-5; possible D gene TRBD1, 6 bases. CDR1 and CDR2 (germline): MNHEY, SVGAGI. The ends were cut back, 0 bases at V and 4 bases at J, with 6 bases in the middle. This CDR3 spans 13 amino acids. CDR3 coding DNA: TGTGCCAGCAGTTACTCAGGGGGAGAGACCCAGTACTTC. This codes for CASSYSGGETQYF.

The genes are TRBV7-2 and TRBJ2-4, with D perhaps given as TRBD1 or TRBD2 (5 bases each). CDR3 length: 15 residues. Germline V lookup: CDR1 SGHTA, CDR2 FQGNSA. With 1 base removed from V and 7 bases from J, the gap between germline ends came to 14 bases. CDR3 DNA sequence: TGTGCCAGCAGCTTAGAAGGGGCTACGGGGAACATTCAGTACTTC. This sequence encodes CASSLEGATGNIQYF.

This clonotype was found many times. The gene calls are TRBV2 and TRBJ2-2; 9 bases line up with TRBD2. CDR3 length equals 16 residues. V dropped 7 bases and J dropped 7; count of bases not matched to a gene: 13. Germline assignment: CDR1 SNHLY and CDR2 FYNNEI. The CDR3 nucleotides are TGTGCCAGCAAGGGGCTAGCGGGACCGGCTGGCGGGGAGCTGTTTTTT. Translated: CASKGLAGPAGGELFF.

This clonotype has at least ten counts. The DNA of the CDR3 is TGTGCCAGCAGCTTGGGGGGACAGGGCCAGCCCCAGCATTTT. Residues: CASSLGGQGQPQHF. The gene calls are TRBV5-6 and TRBJ1-5, with TRBD1 matching 9 bases. V lost 0 bases, J lost 7 bases, and 2 bases stayed unmatched. The germline V gene encodes CDR1 SGHDT and CDR2 YYEEEE. This CDR3 comprises 14 residues.

This clonotype has ten or more counts. The chain links TRBV12-3 or TRBV12-4 to TRBJ1-1; 7 positions match TRBD1. CDR3 length equals 13 residues. With 6 bases clipped from V and 5 bases from J, the junction kept 6 bases outside the gene matches. The CDR3 reads CASRTGAITEAFF. The CDR3 DNA reads TGTGCCAGCAGAACAGGGGCGATAACTGAAGCTTTCTTT.

This clonotype was counted at least ten times. The chain links TRBV20-1 to TRBJ1-2; D remains ambiguous. This CDR3 has 12 residues. V lost 1 base, J lost 3 bases, and 6 bases lay in between. CDR1 is DFQATT and CDR2 is SNEGSKA in the germline V gene (reference sequence). The CDR3 DNA is TGCAGTGCTAGAGGCTGGGACTATGGCTACACCTTC. Amino acids: CSARGWDYGYTF.

This chain connects TRBV19 to TRBJ2-3; maybe TRBD1 (6 bases). This CDR3 region has 15 residues. CDR1 is LNHDA, CDR2 SQIVND, per germline (reference sequence). The V end lost 3 bases, the J end lost 3 bases, and 13 bases lay between the germline ends. The CDR3 spells CASSILGHGTDTQYF. DNA of the CDR3: TGTGCCAGTAGTATTTTGGGACACGGTACAGATACGCAGTATTTT.

This chain uses TRBV27 with TRBJ2-7, with D tentatively TRBD2 (6 bases). Per the germline V gene, CDR1 is MNHEY and CDR2 is SMNVEV (reference sequence). There are 12 residues in the CDR3. The germline V and J ends were trimmed by 8 bases and 7 bases, with 15 bases remaining between them. The CDR3 protein is CASGWGVREQYV. In nucleotides, the CDR3 is TGTGCCAGCGGGTGGGGGGTCAGAGAGCAGTACGTC.

Many counts were recorded for this clonotype. The V call is TRBV20-1, the J call TRBJ2-7; TRBD1 matches at 7 bases. This CDR3 is 13 amino acids long. The ends lost 6 bases at V and 0 bases at J; junction bases unmatched: 5. Per the germline V gene, CDR1 is DFQATT and CDR2 is SNEGSKA (reference sequence). CDR3 sequence (DNA): TGCAGTGCCCTACAGGGGAGCTCCTACGAGCAGTACTTC. This gives the protein CSALQGSSYEQYF.

This clonotype was detected only a few times. A single base separates this from a much larger clone, so it may be a read error. The chain links TRBV7-9 to TRBJ2-3; 8 bases are a match to TRBD2. Per the germline V gene, CDR1 is SEHNR and CDR2 is FQNEAQ (reference sequence). The CDR3 loop spans 14 amino acids. The J segment lost 4 bases and the V segment lost 3 bases, leaving 3 bases of the junction unmatched. CDR3 region: CASSFSGAADTQYF. In DNA form, the CDR3 reads TGTGCCAGCAGCTTTAGCGGGGCGGCAGATACGCAGTATTTT.

This clonotype appeared a few times. This sequence joins TRBV7-2 and TRBJ1-1; D is undetermined. V was trimmed by 1 base and J by 6 bases, leaving 15 bases between them. Per germline, CDR1 SGHTA and CDR2 FQGNSA. The CDR3 is 15 residues long. As DNA, the CDR3 is TGTGCCAGCAGCTTAGTGGCAGTGGTAGCCTCTGAAGCTTTCTTT. Translation gives CASSLVAVVASEAFF.

In this sample, this clonotype turned up a few times. The chain combines TRBV7-8 with TRBJ1-1, with a weak D call TRBD1 (5 bases). The CDR3 length is 13 residues. V was trimmed by 0 bases and J by 8 bases, leaving 10 bases between them. Germline CDR1 and CDR2: SGHVS and FQNEAQ. The CDR3 DNA is TGTGCCAGCAGCTTAGCCACGGGGGAGGAAGCTTTCTTT. This sequence encodes CASSLATGEEAFF.

V usage is TRBV4-1 and J usage is TRBJ2-1; possibly TRBD1 for D (6 bases). CDR3 length: 14 amino acids. V shed 10 bases and J shed 6 bases, with 19 bases lying between them. CDR1 is MGHRA, CDR2 YSYEKL, per germline. The CDR3 sequence: CATTMQTGINEQFF. The CDR3 DNA reads as TGCGCCACTACAATGCAAACAGGGATCAATGAGCAGTTCTTC.

Many counts were recorded for this clonotype. This chain uses TRBV13 with TRBJ1-1; no clear D. CDR1 is PRHDT, CDR2 FYEKMQ, per germline (reference sequence). V was cut by 1 base and J by 5 bases, with 11 bases left in between. The CDR3 consists of 14 residues. The CDR3 reads CASSLVGYGTEAFF. In DNA form, the CDR3 reads TGTGCCAGCAGCTTAGTCGGATATGGAACTGAAGCTTTCTTT.

The chain has TRBV7-9 and TRBJ2-1; 8 bases fit TRBD2. The CDR3 has 15 amino acids. With 0 bases clipped from V and 8 bases from J, the junction kept 6 bases outside the gene matches. From germline, CDR1 is SEHNR and CDR2 FQNEAQ (reference sequence). The CDR3 reads CASSLATSGLDEQFF. In nucleotides, the CDR3 is TGTGCCAGCAGCTTAGCAACTAGCGGCCTGGATGAGCAGTTCTTC. The full variable domain, its missing parts supplied by reference TRBV7-9 and TRBJ2-1, is DTGVSQNPRHKITKRGQNVTFRCDPISEHNRLYWYRQTLGQGPEFLTYFQNEAQLEKSRLLSDRFSAERPKGSFSTLEIQRTEQGDSAMYLCASSLATSGLDEQFFGPGTRLTVL.

This clonotype was detected ten times or more. This chain connects TRBV5-1 to TRBJ1-1; 7 bases are shared with TRBD1. This CDR3 is 15 amino acids long. The germline V gene encodes CDR1 SGHRS and CDR2 YFSETQ. The junction had 6 bases not matched to a gene; V was cut back by 3 bases and J by 1 base. The CDR3 region is CASSSPRTGNTEAFF. CDR3 nucleotide sequence: TGCGCCAGCAGCTCACCCCGGACAGGGAACACTGAAGCTTTCTTT.

This chain uses TRBV12-3 or TRBV12-4 with TRBJ1-5, with a possible D match to TRBD1 (5 bases). Trimming stripped 2 bases from V and 6 bases from J, with 11 bases between. The CDR3 loop spans 14 amino acids. The DNA of the CDR3 is TGTGCCAGCAGTTTACGAACGGGGGGTCAGCCCCAGCATTTT. The encoded protein is CASSLRTGGQPQHF.

The chain carries TRBV20-1 and TRBJ1-5, with D maybe TRBD1 (6 bases). Trimming took off 6 bases at V and 3 bases at J, with 15 bases between the two ends. The CDR3 consists of 14 residues. In germline, CDR1 is DFQATT, CDR2 SNEGSKA (reference sequence). Written as DNA, the CDR3 is TGCAGTGCAATACAGGGAACTTCCAATCAGCCCCAGCATTTT. It translates to CSAIQGTSNQPQHF.